Reported below is one T cell receptor (beta chain). Only in-frame clones appear in the TCRdb table, and some are missing; sequencing was by immunoSEQ multiplex PCR. The data contain over 350,000 clones, over 90% of them singletons. This entry comes from a study of shared T cell receptors in the human thymus. The CDR3 is 18 amino acids. Trimming removed 1 base at V and 0 bases at J, with 16 bases between. In germline, CDR1 is MDHEN, CDR2 SYDVKM. The chain joins TRBV28 to TRBJ1-3; no definite D call. Material: thymocytes. This clonotype was obtained from a human donor. This chain's CDR3 is CASSLLRGPRFSGNTIYF. The CDR3 DNA sequence: TGTGCCAGCAGTTTATTGAGAGGGCCCCGATTCTCTGGAAACACCATATATTTT.